The 12 T cell receptor beta chains given below trace back to one sample, sequenced in a study of cytomegalovirus exposure and HLA in healthy donors. The study ran its PCR with 60 Vbeta and 13 Jbeta primers. Sequencing was performed with immunoSEQ multiplex PCR; in TCRdb, only in-frame clones are kept and a portion is missing. The sample yields about 120,000 clones, 60% to 85% seen once. Sequencing was carried out using PBMCs. These receptors came from a middle-aged man in good health and CMV-seropositive.

This clone appeared a few times. The CDR3 nucleotides are TGTGCCAGCAGTCCCACTCAGGGTGTGTTGCAGCCCCAGCATTTT. Protein: CASSPTQGVLQPQHF. The J gene is TRBJ1-5, the V gene TRBV6-5; possibly TRBD1 for D (5 bases). Trimming cost V 5 bases and J 7 bases, with 18 bases left between them. The CDR3 sequence is 15 residues long. Germline V gives CDR1 MNHEY, CDR2 SVGAGI.

This clone has a handful of counts. This chain connects TRBV4-1 to TRBJ2-5; weak D call: TRBD2 (6 bases). Trimming removed 0 bases at V and 5 bases at J, with 16 bases between. The CDR3 is 16 amino acids. The germline V gene encodes CDR1 MGHRA and CDR2 YSYEKL. CDR3 nucleotides: TGCGCCAGCAGCCAAGAGCTGGGAGCGGCGGGGGAGACCCAGTACTTC. It specifies CASSQELGAAGETQYF.

The J gene is TRBJ1-6, the V gene TRBV10-1; D not resolved. V lost 8 bases to trimming and J lost 8 bases, with 16 bases between them. Germline assignment: CDR1 WNHNN and CDR2 SYGVQD (reference sequence). This CDR3 has 14 residues. CDR3 DNA sequence: TGCGCCAGCGCTCCCCGGGATTTGTATTCACCCCTCCACTTT. It yields the protein CASAPRDLYSPLHF.

The chain links TRBV19 to TRBJ1-2, with D perhaps TRBD1 (6 bases). This CDR3 contains 15 residues. Trimming pared 3 bases from V and 2 bases from J, leaving 13 bases between. Germline lookup yields CDR1 LNHDA and CDR2 SQIVND (reference sequence). DNA for the CDR3: TGTGCCAGTAGTATTCAGGGGACCACAAACTATGGCTACACCTTC. Residues: CASSIQGTTNYGYTF. Supplemented by reference TRBV19 and TRBJ1-2, the full variable domain reads DGGITQSPKYLFRKEGQNVTLSCEQNLNHDAMYWYRQDPGQGLRLIYYSQIVNDFQKGDIAEGYSVSREKKESFPLTVTSAQKNPTAFYLCASSIQGTTNYGYTFGSGTRLTVV.

This clone was seen a single time. The gene calls are TRBV5-4 and TRBJ2-3, with TRBD2 matching 8 bases. CDR1 and CDR2 from the germline V gene are SGHNT and YYREEE (reference sequence). After removal of 4 bases from V and 1 base from J, the junction contained 5 bases not matched to a gene. This CDR3 has 15 residues. This chain's CDR3 is CASSDKRGRTDTQYF. CDR3 nucleotides: TGTGCCAGCAGCGACAAGCGGGGGCGCACAGATACGCAGTATTTT.

V and J are TRBV7-2 and TRBJ2-7; a weak D match, TRBD1 (6 bases). The CDR3 runs 14 residues. V lost 4 bases, J lost 4 bases, and 14 bases lay in between. CDR1 and CDR2 from the germline V gene are SGHTA and FQGNSA. CDR3 bases: TGTGCCAGCAGCTCTACAGGGTTAGCATACGAGCAGTACTTC. It translates to CASSSTGLAYEQYF.

This chain links TRBV14 with TRBJ2-3; perhaps TRBD2 as D (5 bases). The CDR3 has 16 amino acids. V was pared by 2 bases and J by 6 bases, with 18 bases between. The germline V gene has CDR1 SGHDN and CDR2 FVKESK. The CDR3 region has the DNA TGTGCCAGCAGCCAAAAGTTCCGGTTGTCGGGGGATACGCAGTATTTT. Protein: CASSQKFRLSGDTQYF.

V and J are TRBV7-9 and TRBJ2-1; no reliable D call. The length of the CDR3 is 12 residues. The V gene lost 5 bases and the J gene lost 2 bases, with 4 bases spanning the gap. The germline V gene encodes CDR1 SEHNR and CDR2 FQNEAQ (reference sequence). The CDR3 DNA reads TGTGCCAGCAGCCCCGCCTACAATGAGCAGTTCTTC. It yields the protein CASSPAYNEQFF.

The chain carries TRBV5-4 and TRBJ2-2; 10 nucleotides align to TRBD1. V lost 4 bases and J lost 3; bases outside the gene matches: 12. The CDR3 length is 18 residues. Per the germline V gene, CDR1 is SGHNT and CDR2 is YYREEE (reference sequence). The CDR3 coding sequence is TGTGCCAGCAGCAGGGACAGGGGAGGGGTTAGGGACACCGGGGAGCTGTTTTTT. The encoded protein is CASSRDRGGVRDTGELFF.

The chain is built from TRBV30 and TRBJ2-5; 9 bases line up with TRBD1. The J call is uncertain, as TRBJ2-7 better fits the DNA end. CDR3 length: 13 amino acids. Per germline, CDR1 GTSNPN and CDR2 SVGIG (reference sequence). CDR3 loop: CAWSLGQGYEQYF. In DNA form, the CDR3 reads TGTGCCTGGAGTCTAGGACAGGGGTACGAGCAGTACTTC.

Here the CDR3 reads CASWTSGDNEQFF. The CDR3 nucleotides read TGTGCCAGCTGGACTAGCGGAGACAATGAGCAGTTCTTC. The chain joins TRBV28 to TRBJ2-1, with 10 bases identical to TRBD2. Unmatched junction bases numbered 3, after V lost 8 bases and J lost 5 bases. Germline CDR1 reads MDHEN; CDR2 reads SYDVKM. The CDR3 is 13 residues long. Full variable domain (missing parts from reference TRBV28 and TRBJ2-1): DVKVTQSSRYLVKRTGEKVFLECVQDMDHENMFWYRQDPGLGLRLIYFSYDVKMKEKGDIPEGYSVSREKKERFSLILESASTNQTSMYLCASWTSGDNEQFFGPGTRLTVL.

The chain joins TRBV19 to TRBJ2-1, with D tentatively TRBD2 (6 bases). V lost 6 bases and J 1 base, leaving 13 bases between the germline ends. Germline assignment: CDR1 LNHDA and CDR2 SQIVND (reference sequence). The CDR3 totals 15 residues. The CDR3 region is CASRERAASYNEQFF. The CDR3 bases are TGTGCCAGTAGGGAGCGGGCGGCGTCCTACAATGAGCAGTTCTTC.